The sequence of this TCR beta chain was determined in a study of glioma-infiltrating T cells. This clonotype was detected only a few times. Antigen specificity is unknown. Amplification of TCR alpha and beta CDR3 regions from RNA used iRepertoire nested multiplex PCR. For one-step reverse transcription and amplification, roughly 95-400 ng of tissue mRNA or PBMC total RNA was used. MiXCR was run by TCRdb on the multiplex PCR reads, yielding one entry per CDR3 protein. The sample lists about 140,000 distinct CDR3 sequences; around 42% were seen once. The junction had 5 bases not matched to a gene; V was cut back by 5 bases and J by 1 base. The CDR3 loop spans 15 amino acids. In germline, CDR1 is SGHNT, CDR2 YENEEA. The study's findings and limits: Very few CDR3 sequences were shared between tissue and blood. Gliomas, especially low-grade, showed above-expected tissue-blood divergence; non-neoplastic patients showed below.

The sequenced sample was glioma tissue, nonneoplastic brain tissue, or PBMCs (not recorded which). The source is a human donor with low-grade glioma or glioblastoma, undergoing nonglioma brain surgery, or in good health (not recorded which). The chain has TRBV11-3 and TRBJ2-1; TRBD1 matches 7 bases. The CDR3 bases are TGTGCCAGCAGCCCAGACAGGGTTTCCTACAATGAGCAGTTCTTC. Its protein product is CASSPDRVSYNEQFF. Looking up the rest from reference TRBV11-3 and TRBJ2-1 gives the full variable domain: EAGVVQSPRYKIIEKKQPVAFWCNPISGHNTLYWYLQNLGQGPELLIRYENEEAVDDSQLPKDRFSAERLKGVDSTLKIQPAELGDSAVYLCASSPDRVSYNEQFFGPGTRLTVL.